The 14 T cell receptor beta chains given below trace back to one sample, sequenced in a study of blood T cell repertoires in COVID-19. Assay: immunoSEQ multiplex PCR; the TCRdb copy retains only in-frame clones and omits some. This sample has roughly 52,000 clones, with 80% to 90% found just once. Sequenced: peripheral blood. These TCRs come from a man aged 35 to 55 with COVID-19, enrolled during active disease.

The V and J genes are TRBV5-1 and TRBJ2-3, with D perhaps TRBD2 (5 bases). The CDR3 runs to 13 residues. Trimming pared 2 bases from V and 6 bases from J, leaving 10 bases between. CDR1 is SGHRS, CDR2 YFSETQ, per germline. The CDR3 sequence: CASSFGGLDTQYF. In nucleotides, the CDR3 is TGCGCCAGCAGCTTCGGTGGACTGGATACGCAGTATTTT. The whole variable domain, filled in from reference TRBV5-1 and TRBJ2-3, reads KAGVTQTPRYLIKTRGQQVTLSCSPISGHRSVSWYQQTPGQGLQFLFEYFSETQRNKGNFPGRFSGRQFSNSRSEMNVSTLELGDSALYLCASSFGGLDTQYFGPGTRLTVL.

The genes are TRBV11-2 and TRBJ2-2, with TRBD1 identical over 9 bases. This CDR3 is built from 17 residues. From germline, CDR1 is SGHAT and CDR2 FQNNGV. J was trimmed by 0 bases and V by 2 bases; bases with no gene match: 4. The CDR3 DNA is TGTGCCAGCAGCTTAACGGACAGGGGAACGAACACCGGGGAGCTGTTTTTT. It yields the protein CASSLTDRGTNTGELFF.

The chain joins TRBV9 to TRBJ2-1; 9 positions match TRBD1. CDR3 length equals 18 residues. Germline-derived CDR1 and CDR2 are SGDLS and YYNGEE. V shed 3 bases and J 4 bases; nucleotides not matched to a gene: 14. The CDR3 is CASSADPLPDRGYNEQFF. In DNA, the CDR3 is TGTGCCAGCAGCGCTGATCCCCTCCCCGACAGGGGGTACAATGAGCAGTTCTTC. Combining the CDR3 with reference TRBV9 and TRBJ2-1 gives the whole variable domain DSGVTQTPKHLITATGQRVTLRCSPRSGDLSVYWYQQSLDQGLQFLIQYYNGEERAKGNILERFSAQQFPDLHSELNLSSLELGDSALYFCASSADPLPDRGYNEQFFGPGTRLTVL.

This clone has only a few counts. V usage is TRBV3-1 (or the pseudogene TRBV3-2) and J usage is TRBJ2-7; the D gene is possibly TRBD2 (5 bases). The CDR3 sequence is 14 residues long. The V gene's germline CDR1 is LGHDT and CDR2 YNNKEL (reference sequence). Trimming removed 0 bases at V and 1 base at J, with 7 bases between. Here the CDR3 reads CASSQDRGSYEQYF. The CDR3 nucleotides read TGTGCCAGCAGCCAAGATCGGGGTTCCTACGAGCAGTACTTC.

The chain is built from TRBV7-9 and TRBJ1-2; tentative D call: TRBD1 (6 bases). V lost 0 bases and J 3 bases, leaving 11 bases between the germline ends. Germline lookup yields CDR1 SEHNR and CDR2 FQNEAQ (reference sequence). The CDR3 totals 15 residues. The CDR3 DNA reads TGTGCCAGCAGCTTAGCGAGGGGGAAAGACTATGGCTACACCTTC. This sequence encodes CASSLARGKDYGYTF.

For the CDR3, the DNA is TGTGCCAGCAGCCAGGGCTACAAAAACATTCAGTACTTC. It codes for CASSQGYKNIQYF. This chain joins TRBV14 and TRBJ2-4; D is ambiguous. The CDR3 has 13 amino acids. Per the germline V gene, CDR1 is SGHDN and CDR2 is FVKESK. V dropped 3 bases and J dropped 3 bases, with 6 bases sitting between them.

This clone has a handful of counts. This chain connects TRBV7-8 to TRBJ2-7; 9 bases are shared with TRBD1. The CDR3 covers 15 residues. Germline CDR1 SGHVS, CDR2 FQNEAQ. The J segment lost 6 bases and the V segment lost 5 bases, leaving 11 bases of the junction unmatched. The CDR3 sequence: CASSAPGTGSLEQYF. The CDR3 region has the DNA TGTGCCAGCAGCGCTCCTGGGACAGGGTCTCTCGAGCAGTACTTC.

The chain carries TRBV28 and TRBJ1-2, with D possibly being TRBD1 (5 bases). This CDR3 has 14 residues. Germline V gene sequence: CDR1 MDHEN, CDR2 SYDVKM. The V and J ends lost 3 bases and 2 bases respectively, with 10 bases between them. The CDR3 reads CASSLKGSNYGYTF. Here the CDR3 DNA reads TGTGCCAGCAGTTTGAAGGGGTCCAACTATGGCTACACCTTC.

The gene calls are TRBV3-1 (or the pseudogene TRBV3-2) and TRBJ1-1; 8 nucleotides agree with TRBD1. The CDR3 is made up of 18 amino acids. The germline V gene encodes CDR1 LGHDT and CDR2 YNNKEL (reference sequence). With V trimmed by 9 bases and J by 0 bases, 18 bases remained unmatched. The CDR3 coding sequence is TGTGCCAGTAGATCCTTATTACCCGGACAGGGAATGAACACTGAAGCTTTCTTT. It translates to CASRSLLPGQGMNTEAFF.

The gene calls are TRBV10-3 and TRBJ2-1, with 7 bases identical to TRBD2. V trimming: 2 bases; J trimming: 8 bases; junction bases outside the gene matches: 9. Germline CDR1 reads ENHRY; CDR2 reads SYGVKD. The CDR3 covers 15 residues. The CDR3 here is CAISETRGSADEQFF. The CDR3 bases are TGTGCCATCAGTGAGACCCGCGGGAGCGCCGATGAGCAGTTCTTC.

The chain employs TRBV27 and TRBJ1-1, with 7 bases that match TRBD1. The CDR3 is made up of 14 amino acids. V dropped 5 bases and J dropped 4; count of bases not matched to a gene: 7. CDR1 is MNHEY and CDR2 is SMNVEV in the germline V gene (reference sequence). The DNA for the CDR3 is TGTGCCAGCAGTGTAAGGGGGCGCGGCACTGAAGCTTTCTTT. Its protein is CASSVRGRGTEAFF.

The sample holds one count of this clone. V usage is TRBV5-6 and J usage is TRBJ1-4; 12 bases line up with TRBD1. V was clipped by 4 bases and J by 3 bases; unmatched bases: 4. The germline V gene encodes CDR1 SGHDT and CDR2 YYEEEE. The CDR3 covers 16 residues. The CDR3 region has the DNA TGTGCCAGCAGCGGGACAGGGGGCGCGTCTAATGAAAAACTGTTTTTT. Protein product: CASSGTGGASNEKLFF.

The rearrangement uses TRBV18 and TRBJ2-7, with 11 positions matching TRBD2. The CDR3 has 15 residues. Germline V lookup: CDR1 KGHSH, CDR2 LQKENI. V lost 2 bases and J lost 6; bases outside the gene matches: 6. The CDR3 spells CASSPKTSGVVEQYF. The CDR3 nucleotides are TGTGCCAGCTCACCAAAGACTAGCGGGGTGGTCGAGCAGTACTTC.

The genes are TRBV11-3 and TRBJ2-3; TRBD2 matches 8 bases. CDR1 is SGHNT, CDR2 YENEEA, per germline. The V segment lost 4 bases and the J segment 2 bases; nucleotides outside the gene matches: 11. There are 17 residues in the CDR3. CDR3 DNA: TGTGCCAGCAGCTCTCCCGGGGGGGGCGGGCTCACAGATACGCAGTATTTT. Its translation is CASSSPGGGGLTDTQYF.